This T cell receptor (beta chain) was identified during a study of shared clonotypes between healthy human individuals (TCRdb year 2020). Regarding the research as a whole: The cohort included three men and a couple of women between 18 and 49 years of age. Per donor, three plates each were used for CD4 naive and CD4 memory, two for CD8 naive, and one for CD8 memory. To estimate repertoire size and how much clonotypes are shared between individuals, the study performed deep sequencing of blood TCR repertoires from roughly five healthy adults. Libraries were prepared and TCR repertoires were sequenced by different laboratories using diverse techniques, in order to increase sequencing depth and limit assay-specific biases. Between about 0.94 and 8.9 billion PBMCs per donor were obtained by leukapheresis. Broad study findings and their caveats: Pairwise subsampling led to the expectation that sequencing depth would affect the degree of clonotype sharing among donors. The genetic and exposure-history diversity represented was limited by the small number of donors. Sampling was restricted to blood, and TCR repertoires in tissues likely differ from the TCR repertoires found in blood. Naive subsets generally had larger estimated clonotype richness than memory subsets. Across a handful of donors, 4.5% to 6.5% of naive CD4, around 3.3% of naive CD8, under 2.5% of memory CD4, and approximately 0.4% of memory CD8 clonotypes were shared. Clonotypes shared by all four sorted-subset donors showed higher generation probabilities than non-shared clonotypes. Rarefaction of sorted-subset datasets indicated incomplete sequencing despite the large sequencing depth.

This clone was detected only once. What this receptor recognizes is not known. Within one base of it there is no much larger clone, and no base qualities were kept. Healthy HIV-negative adults with no recently reported acute infections or vaccinations were included as donors. Every donor was a Caucasian adult living in Nashville, Tennessee, USA. CD4+ T cells were enriched by magnetic negative selection, after which naive cells were positively selected on CD45RA and the negative fraction was taken as the memory subset. Blood was obtained by leukapheresis, after which PBMCs were separated by Ficoll-Histopaque density gradient centrifugation and cryopreserved in liquid nitrogen vapor phase. Analytical flow cytometry was used to check the purity and quantity of each magnetically sorted T cell population. From each sorted fraction, genomic DNA was isolated and quantified by UV absorbance on a Nanodrop 2000c.

CDR1 and CDR2, looked up from the germline V gene, are MNHEY and SVGAGI. V is cut back by 0 bases and J by 2 bases, with 5 bases in the junction unmatched. CDR3 length: 16 amino acids, cysteine to phenylalanine. The only DNA kept is the CDR3, 48 bases in frame from the first base. TCR CDR3 regions were amplified from genomic DNA by multiplex PCR using the deep immunoSEQ assay. For each cell subset, the extracted genomic DNA was distributed evenly across all wells of several immunoSEQ 96-well plates, and each plate served as one replicate. For sorted subsets, roughly 190 ng of genomic DNA, equivalent to some 33,000 T cell genomes, went into each replicate PCR. The purified libraries were quantified using a Qubit 3.0 fluorometer, sized with a Bioanalyzer 2100, and then quantified again using the KAPA Library Quantification kit. A separate single-read 150-cycle Illumina NextSeq 550 flow cell was used to sequence each immunoSEQ 96-well plate. The authors' analysis ran thus. The immunoSEQ output contained only junctional sequences without quality scores, so filtering could not match that applied to full-length reads. To assign V/J genes and CDR3, sequences were annotated against IMGT germline references using PyIR, a Python wrapper for IgBLAST v1.9. Reads were removed for weak V/J assignments (E-value above 1e-6), missing CDR3, stop codons, out-of-frame junctions, or ambiguous translated residues. A V3J clonotype was defined by an identical inferred V gene, J gene, and CDR3 amino acid sequence. Percentage overlap between repertoires was computed as shared unique clonotypes divided by the size of the smaller repertoire. Richness of each repertoire was evaluated using RTK rarefaction, the Chao1 estimator, and Recon v2.1 estimates of unobserved clonotypes. For all TCRbeta clonotypes obtained by the gDNA method from four donors, generation probabilities were computed with OLGA. TCRdb's version of the immuneACCESS table is confined to in-frame rearrangements and falls short of the full clone set. An unresolved V gene accounts for under half of the shortfall where checked; the remainder is of unknown origin. The V and J calls and the clone size are those of that table, but D and trimming were determined from the DNA. This sample comprises 1.6 million or so clones, approximately 98.5% of them detected only once. The top ten constitute roughly 0.35% of the sample.

Sequenced sample: naive CD4+ T cells sorted from blood. The cell subset or site label, as the study defines it: CD45RA+ positively selected. This TCR derives from a man under 40 in good health. Rearrangement joined TRBV6-5 to TRBJ2-7; 9 central nucleotides agree with TRBD2. The CDR3 is CASSYSILAGTYEQYF. The DNA reads TGTGCCAGCAGTTACTCGATCCTAGCGGGAACCTACGAGCAGTACTTC.